Following are 3 T cell receptor beta chains from one sample sequenced in a study of response to subunit inactivated influenza vaccine (dated by TCRdb to 2016 to 2018). The library was obtained by RT-PCR. The sequencer listed for this sample is Illumina HiSeq 2500. TCRdb itself trimmed the public reads at Q25 with fastp, ran MiXCR and retained productive beta chains. Records with the same CDR3 protein are collapsed into one entry carrying the most frequent genes and DNA. The sample table holds 500,000 or so distinct CDR3 sequences, of which approximately 15% were seen once. Over 2.5% of the sample is in the top ten clones. Sequenced material: CD4+ T cells sorted from PBMCs, taken 23 to 25 months after vaccination. These TCRs come from a man aged 50 to 69 who received an inactivated influenza vaccine. Donor details come from another sample of the same person, matched by shared clones.

This clonotype was counted between two and nine times. The V call is TRBV7-9, the J call TRBJ1-4; no firm D call. The CDR3 runs to 15 residues. The V end lost 1 base, the J end lost 5 bases, and 11 bases lay between the germline ends. Germline V gene data show CDR1 as SEHNR and CDR2 as FQNEAQ (reference sequence). This CDR3 is CASSLVRAGNEKLFF. The CDR3 coding sequence is TGTGCCAGCAGCTTAGTCCGGGCTGGGAATGAAAAACTGTTTTTT. Looking up the rest from reference TRBV7-9 and TRBJ1-4 gives the full variable domain: DTGVSQNPRHKITKRGQNVTFRCDPISEHNRLYWYRQTLGQGPEFLTYFQNEAQLEKSRLLSDRFSAERPKGSFSTLEIQRTEQGDSAMYLCASSLVRAGNEKLFFGSGTQLSVL.

This clonotype was counted many times. The chain recombines TRBV20-1 with TRBJ2-1; 7 positions match TRBD1. Per germline, CDR1 DFQATT and CDR2 SNEGSKA (reference sequence). The CDR3 covers 17 residues. V shed 3 bases, J shed 0 bases, and the junction held 11 bases outside the gene matches. The CDR3 protein is CSASNRDSKSSYNEQFF. The DNA for the CDR3 is TGCAGTGCTAGTAACCGGGACAGTAAAAGCTCCTACAATGAGCAGTTCTTC.

This rearrangement joins TRBV20-1 to TRBJ2-2; TRBD2 might be the D (5 bases). V lost 5 bases and J 3 bases, leaving 10 bases between the germline ends. The CDR3 runs 13 residues. Germline CDR1 and CDR2: DFQATT and SNEGSKA (reference sequence). As DNA, the CDR3 is TGCAGTGCTTCCGGACTGGACACCGGGGAGCTGTTTTTT. Its translation is CSASGLDTGELFF.